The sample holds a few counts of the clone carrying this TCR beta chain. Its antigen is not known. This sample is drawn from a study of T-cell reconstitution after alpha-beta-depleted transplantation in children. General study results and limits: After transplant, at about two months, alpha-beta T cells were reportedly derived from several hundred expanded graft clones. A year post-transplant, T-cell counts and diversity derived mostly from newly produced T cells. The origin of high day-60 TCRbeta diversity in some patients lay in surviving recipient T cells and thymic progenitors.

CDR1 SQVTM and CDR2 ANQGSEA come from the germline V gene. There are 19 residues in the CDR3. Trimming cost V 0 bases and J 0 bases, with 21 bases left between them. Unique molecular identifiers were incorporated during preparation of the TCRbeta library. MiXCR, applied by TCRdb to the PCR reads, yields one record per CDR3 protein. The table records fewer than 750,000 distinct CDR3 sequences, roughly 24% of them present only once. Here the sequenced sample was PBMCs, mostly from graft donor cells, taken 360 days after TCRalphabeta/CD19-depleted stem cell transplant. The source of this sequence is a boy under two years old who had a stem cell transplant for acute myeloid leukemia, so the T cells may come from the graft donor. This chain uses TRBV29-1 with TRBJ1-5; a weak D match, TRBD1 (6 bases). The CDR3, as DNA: TGCAGCGTTGAAGATCGATCAGTTTTAGGGGGGTTTAGCAATCAGCCCCAGCATTTT. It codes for CSVEDRSVLGGFSNQPQHF.